Following are 11 T cell receptor beta chains from one sample sequenced in a study of patients and donors after allogeneic stem cell transplantation. TCRdb independently ran MiXCR on the RT-PCR reads; one entry per CDR3 protein. The table shows 150,000 to 200,000 distinct CDR3 sequences, with about 32% occurring only once. Sequenced input: blood, either unsorted or a sorted T cell fraction (not recorded which). Receptors were obtained from a human donor who was either an allogeneic HSCT recipient or a stem cell or donor lymphocyte infusion donor (not recorded which). It is not recorded whose cells these are; they may come from a transplant donor.

The chain combines TRBV19 with TRBJ1-5; D not resolved. This CDR3 contains 13 residues. The germline CDR1 and CDR2 sequences are LNHDA and SQIVND (reference sequence). With 4 bases removed from V and 6 bases from J, the gap between germline ends came to 10 bases. CDR3 sequence (DNA): TGTGCCAGTAGTAAGCTCCGGGGTCAGCCCCAGCATTTT. Translating it yields CASSKLRGQPQHF.

This clonotype appeared a few times. CDR3 in amino acids: CASTLLAGGPPSTDTQYF. The CDR3, as DNA: TGTGCCAGCACCCTACTAGCGGGAGGGCCTCCTAGCACAGATACGCAGTATTTT. The chain uses TRBV27 and TRBJ2-3; 13 bases are a match to TRBD2. The CDR3 spans 18 residues. Per the germline V gene, CDR1 is MNHEY and CDR2 is SMNVEV (reference sequence). Germline trimming cut 7 bases from V and 0 bases from J; bases unmatched to any gene: 10.

This rearrangement joins TRBV20-1 to TRBJ2-3; D might be TRBD1 (6 bases). The CDR3 runs to 12 residues. The V end was cut by 4 bases, the J end by 5 bases, with 10 bases between. Germline CDR1 is DFQATT and CDR2 is SNEGSKA (reference sequence). DNA of the CDR3: TGCAGTGCTACCAGGGGATTAGATACGCAGTATTTT. It translates to CSATRGLDTQYF.

CDR3 amino acids: CSAEGDGSTDTQYF. CDR3 nucleotides: TGCAGTGCTGAAGGGGACGGAAGCACAGATACGCAGTATTTT. This sequence joins TRBV20-1 and TRBJ2-3; D is tentatively TRBD1 or TRBD2 (5 bases each). The germline gives CDR1 DFQATT, CDR2 SNEGSKA (reference sequence). Trimming cost V 5 bases and J 0 bases, with 12 bases left between them. The CDR3 sequence is 14 residues long.

The gene calls are TRBV6-6 and TRBJ1-1; possible D gene TRBD1, 6 bases. The CDR3 has 12 amino acids. Trimming stripped 5 bases from V and 6 bases from J, with 10 bases between. CDR1 MNHNY and CDR2 SVGAGI come from the germline V gene (reference sequence). The CDR3 here is CASSIQGAEAFF. In nucleotides, the CDR3 is TGTGCCAGCAGTATACAGGGAGCTGAAGCTTTCTTT.

The genes are TRBV28 and TRBJ2-7, with unresolved D. Germline CDR1 is MDHEN and CDR2 is SYDVKM. There are 15 residues in the CDR3. Trimming shortened V by 5 bases and J by 0 bases, and 14 bases separated the two germline ends. The DNA of the CDR3 is TGTGCCAGCAGTATCCCTACTACAAGCTCCTACGAGCAGTACTTC. Translation gives CASSIPTTSSYEQYF.

The chain uses TRBV6-5 and TRBJ2-7; D not resolved. V was pared by 5 bases and J by 5 bases, with 13 bases between. There are 13 residues in the CDR3. CDR1 MNHEY and CDR2 SVGAGI come from the germline V gene. The CDR3 nucleotides read TGTGCCAGCAGTAGCCCCGTGAAGAACGAGCAGTACTTC. This sequence encodes CASSSPVKNEQYF.

This clonotype was counted only a few times. The CDR3 DNA follows: TGTGCCACCAGTGGGGACTCTCGCTCCTACAATGAGCAGTTCTTC. It specifies CATSGDSRSYNEQFF. This chain connects TRBV24-1 to TRBJ2-1; perhaps TRBD2 as D (6 bases). Trimming left V 5 bases short and J 0 bases short, with 10 bases between. This CDR3 has 15 amino acids. From germline, CDR1 is KGHDR and CDR2 SFDVKD.

The CDR3 nucleotides read TGTGCCAGCCGATCAAAGCGGTATTTCGGCTACACCTTC. Its translation is CASRSKRYFGYTF. V is TRBV28 and J is TRBJ1-2; D gene uncertain. Trimming removed 8 bases from V and 8 bases from J, with 18 bases in between. Germline CDR1 reads MDHEN; CDR2 reads SYDVKM. This CDR3 region has 13 residues.

This clonotype has only a few counts. V gene TRBV28 combines with J gene TRBJ1-1; 9 nucleotides match TRBD1. In germline, CDR1 is MDHEN, CDR2 SYDVKM. V gave up 9 bases and J gave up 1 base; unmatched junction bases: 3. This CDR3 is 13 amino acids long. The DNA for the CDR3 is TGTGCCAGTATGGACAGGGGGAACACTGAAGCTTTCTTT. Its translation is CASMDRGNTEAFF.

This chain connects TRBV20-1 to TRBJ1-4; D possibly corresponds to TRBD1 (5 bases). The V gene's germline CDR1 is DFQATT and CDR2 SNEGSKA (reference sequence). The V end lost 0 bases, the J end lost 10 bases, and 12 bases lay between the germline ends. This CDR3 spans 13 amino acids. CDR3 loop: CSARDSRAAKLFF. CDR3 bases: TGCAGTGCTAGAGATTCCAGGGCGGCAAAACTGTTTTTT.